A single sample is the source of the 2 T cell receptor beta chains below, sequenced in a study of T cell changes during pregnancy in multiple sclerosis. The table came from immunoSEQ multiplex PCR; TCRdb's copy has only in-frame clones and leaves some out. The sample has about 44,000 clones; approximately 92% are singletons. Specimen: CD4+ T cells from peripheral blood mononuclear cells, collected in the first trimester of pregnancy. These receptors were collected from a female donor with multiple sclerosis, enrolled in a pregnancy study.

CDR3 sequence reads: CASSYSWQGTETQYF. The DNA for the CDR3 is TGTGCCAGCAGTTACTCCTGGCAGGGAACAGAGACCCAGTACTTC. The chain recombines TRBV6-5 with TRBJ2-5; D is possibly TRBD1 (5 bases). Germline V gene sequence: CDR1 MNHEY, CDR2 SVGAGI. The CDR3 extends over 15 amino acids. Trimming cost V 0 bases and J 4 bases, with 12 bases left between them.

The J gene is TRBJ1-2, the V gene TRBV5-4; D remains unclear. CDR3 length: 13 amino acids. Germline assignment: CDR1 SGHNT and CDR2 YYREEE (reference sequence). With 6 bases removed from V and 0 bases from J, the gap between germline ends came to 9 bases. CDR3 protein: CASTGFANYGYTF. The CDR3, as DNA: TGTGCCAGCACGGGGTTCGCTAACTATGGCTACACCTTC.